A selection of T cell receptor beta chains follows, all from one sample in a study of post-analysis software for immune sequencing data. TCRdb re-called the PCR reads with MiXCR, one entry per CDR3 protein. The sample comprises roughly 540,000 distinct CDR3 sequences, roughly 34% of which are singletons, and approximately 6% rests with the top ten. Material: blood. Receptors originate from a girl aged 2-17 years with multiple sclerosis. CDR3s include the opening cysteine and the closing phenylalanine or tryptophan. The order of the fields is D gene, CDR3 length, clone size, J gene, V gene, CDR3 protein, CDR3 DNA. The D gene is left open where the match is weak. Size values are once, few and many counts, or a class for expanded clones, and some rows have none.

d_gene: TRBD1; len: 13; abundance: .; j_gene: TRBJ1-1; v_gene: TRBV29-1; CDR3aa: CSVEDQGGPETFF; CDR3nt: TGCAGCGTTGAAGATCAGGGGGGACCCGAAACTTTCTTT
d_gene: TRBD2; len: 16; abundance: many; j_gene: TRBJ2-3; v_gene: TRBV4-2; CDR3aa: CASSLTSGVYTDTQYF; CDR3nt: TGTGCCAGCAGCCTCACTAGCGGAGTTTACACAGATACGCAGTATTTT
d_gene: TRBD2; len: 14; abundance: .; j_gene: TRBJ2-5; v_gene: TRBV11-2; CDR3aa: CASSFGTSEETQYF; CDR3nt: TGTGCCAGCAGCTTCGGGACTAGTGAAGAGACCCAGTACTTC
d_gene: TRBD1; len: 11; abundance: few; j_gene: TRBJ1-1; v_gene: TRBV29-1; CDR3aa: CRGQLNTEAFF; CDR3nt: TGCAGGGGACAGCTAAACACTGAAGCTTTCTTT
d_gene: TRBD1; len: 12; abundance: .; j_gene: TRBJ1-5; v_gene: TRBV19; CDR3aa: CASTGVGQPQHF; CDR3nt: TGTGCCAGCACAGGGGTAGGACAGCCCCAGCATTTT
d_gene: .; len: 15; abundance: few; j_gene: TRBJ1-2; v_gene: TRBV29-1; CDR3aa: CSVVEWSRVEYGYTF; CDR3nt: TGCAGCGTTGTTGAATGGTCCAGGGTTGAGTATGGCTACACCTTC
d_gene: .; len: 12; abundance: many; j_gene: TRBJ2-7; v_gene: TRBV6-1; CDR3aa: CASSESSYEQYF; CDR3nt: TGTGCCAGCAGCGAAAGTTCCTACGAGCAGTACTTC
d_gene: TRBD2; len: 14; abundance: .; j_gene: TRBJ2-1; v_gene: TRBV20-1; CDR3aa: CSARDYALAGQQFF; CDR3nt: TGCAGTGCTAGAGATTATGCCCTAGCGGGGCAGCAGTTCTTC
d_gene: .; len: 12; abundance: .; j_gene: TRBJ2-1; v_gene: TRBV6-5; CDR3aa: CAASGAGNEQFF; CDR3nt: TGTGCCGCCAGCGGAGCGGGCAATGAGCAGTTCTTC
d_gene: TRBD2; len: 20; abundance: .; j_gene: TRBJ2-2; v_gene: TRBV4-1; CDR3aa: CASSQDLGLAGGTNTGERFF; CDR3nt: TGCGCCAGCAGCCAAGACTTGGGACTAGCGGGGGGAACGAACACCGGGGAGCGGTTTTTT